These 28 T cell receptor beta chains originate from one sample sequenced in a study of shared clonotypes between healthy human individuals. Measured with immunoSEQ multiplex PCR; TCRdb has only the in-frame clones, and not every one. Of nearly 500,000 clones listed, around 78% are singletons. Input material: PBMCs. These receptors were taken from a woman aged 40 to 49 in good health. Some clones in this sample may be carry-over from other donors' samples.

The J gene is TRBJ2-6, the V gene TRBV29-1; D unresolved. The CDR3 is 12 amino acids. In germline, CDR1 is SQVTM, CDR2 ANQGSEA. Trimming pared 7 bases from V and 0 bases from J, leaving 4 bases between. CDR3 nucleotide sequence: TGCAGCGGCGGCTCTGGGGCCAACGTCCTGACTTTC. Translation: CSGGSGANVLTF.

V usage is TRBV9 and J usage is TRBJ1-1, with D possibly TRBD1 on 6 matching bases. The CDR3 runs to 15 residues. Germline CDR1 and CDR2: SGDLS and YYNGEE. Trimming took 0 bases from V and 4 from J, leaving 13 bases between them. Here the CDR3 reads CASSVGEGEVTEAFF. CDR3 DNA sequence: TGTGCCAGCAGCGTAGGCGAGGGGGAGGTCACTGAAGCTTTCTTT.

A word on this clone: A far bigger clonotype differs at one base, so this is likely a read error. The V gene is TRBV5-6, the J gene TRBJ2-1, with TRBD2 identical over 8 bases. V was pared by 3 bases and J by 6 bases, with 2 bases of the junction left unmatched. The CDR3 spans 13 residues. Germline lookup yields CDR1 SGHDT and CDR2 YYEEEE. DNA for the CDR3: TGTGCCAGCAGCTCGGGACTAGGCAATGAGCAGTTCTTC. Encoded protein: CASSSGLGNEQFF.

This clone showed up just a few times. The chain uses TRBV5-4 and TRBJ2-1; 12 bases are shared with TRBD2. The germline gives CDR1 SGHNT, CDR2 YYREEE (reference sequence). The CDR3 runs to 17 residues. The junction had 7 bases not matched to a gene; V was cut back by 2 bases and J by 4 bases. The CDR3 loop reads CASSFLGLAGRYNEQFF. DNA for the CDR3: TGTGCCAGCAGCTTTCTAGGACTAGCGGGAAGATACAATGAGCAGTTCTTC.

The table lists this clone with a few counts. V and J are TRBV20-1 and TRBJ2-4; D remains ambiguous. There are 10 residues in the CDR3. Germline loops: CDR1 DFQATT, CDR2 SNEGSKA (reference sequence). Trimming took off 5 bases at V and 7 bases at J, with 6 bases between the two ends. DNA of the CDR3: TGCAGTGCTCAAAGGAACATTCAGTACTTC. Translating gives CSAQRNIQYF.

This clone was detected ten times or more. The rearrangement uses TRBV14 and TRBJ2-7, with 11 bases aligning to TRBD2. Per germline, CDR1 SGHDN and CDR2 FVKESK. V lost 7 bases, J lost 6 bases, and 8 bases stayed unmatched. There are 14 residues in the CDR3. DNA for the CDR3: TGTGCCAGCACCCTAGCGGGAGGTACTTCCGAGCAGTACTTC. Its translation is CASTLAGGTSEQYF.

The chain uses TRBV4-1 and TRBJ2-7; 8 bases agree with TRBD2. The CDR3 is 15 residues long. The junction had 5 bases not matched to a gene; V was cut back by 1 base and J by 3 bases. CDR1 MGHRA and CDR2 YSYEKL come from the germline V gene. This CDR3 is CASSQGTSGLYEQYF. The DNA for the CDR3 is TGCGCCAGCAGCCAAGGAACTAGCGGCCTCTACGAGCAGTACTTC.

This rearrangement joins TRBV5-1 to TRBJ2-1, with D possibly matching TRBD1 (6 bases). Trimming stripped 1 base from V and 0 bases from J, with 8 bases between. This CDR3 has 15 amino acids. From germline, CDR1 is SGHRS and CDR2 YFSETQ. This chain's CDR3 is CASSLTGRSYNEQFF. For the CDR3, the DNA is TGCGCCAGCAGCTTGACAGGGCGCTCCTACAATGAGCAGTTCTTC. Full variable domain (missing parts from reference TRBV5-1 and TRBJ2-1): KAGVTQTPRYLIKTRGQQVTLSCSPISGHRSVSWYQQTPGQGLQFLFEYFSETQRNKGNFPGRFSGRQFSNSRSEMNVSTLELGDSALYLCASSLTGRSYNEQFFGPGTRLTVL.

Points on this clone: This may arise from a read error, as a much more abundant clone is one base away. CDR3 amino acids: CASSLKETQYF. The CDR3 nucleotides read TGTGCCAGCAGCTTAAAAGAGACCCAGTACTTC. The chain uses TRBV7-9 and TRBJ2-5; no firm D call. The germline gives CDR1 SEHNR, CDR2 FQNEAQ (reference sequence). This CDR3 contains 11 residues. Trimming stripped 2 bases from V and 3 bases from J, with 1 base between.

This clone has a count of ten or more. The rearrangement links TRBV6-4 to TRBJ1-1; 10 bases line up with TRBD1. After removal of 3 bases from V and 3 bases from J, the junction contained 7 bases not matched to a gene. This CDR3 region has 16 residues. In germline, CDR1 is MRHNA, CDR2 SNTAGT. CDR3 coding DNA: TGTGCCAGCAGTGAATCGACAGGGGGCGAGTACACTGAAGCTTTCTTT. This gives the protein CASSESTGGEYTEAFF.

CDR3 sequence: CASSLEGDFRTEAFF. The CDR3 DNA is TGCGCCAGCAGCTTGGAGGGGGACTTTAGGACTGAAGCTTTCTTT. The chain links TRBV5-1 to TRBJ1-1; perhaps TRBD1 as D (6 bases). The V end was cut by 0 bases, the J end by 5 bases, with 14 bases between. CDR1 and CDR2 (germline): SGHRS, YFSETQ. The CDR3 totals 15 residues.

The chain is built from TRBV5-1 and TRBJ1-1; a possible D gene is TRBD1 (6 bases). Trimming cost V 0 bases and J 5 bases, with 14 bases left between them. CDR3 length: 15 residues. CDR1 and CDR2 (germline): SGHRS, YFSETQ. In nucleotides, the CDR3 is TGCGCCAGCAGCTTGGAAAACCCAGGGGAGACTGAAGCTTTCTTT. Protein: CASSLENPGETEAFF.

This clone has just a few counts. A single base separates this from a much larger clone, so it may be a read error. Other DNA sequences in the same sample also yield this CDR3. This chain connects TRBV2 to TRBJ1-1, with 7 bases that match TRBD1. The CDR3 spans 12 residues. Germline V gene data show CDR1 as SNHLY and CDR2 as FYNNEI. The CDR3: CASSGGGTEAFF. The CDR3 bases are TGTGCCAGCAGTGGAGGGGGCACTGAAGCCTTCTTT. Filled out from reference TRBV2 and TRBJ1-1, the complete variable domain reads EPEVTQTPSHQVTQMGQEVILRCVPISNHLYFYWYRQILGQKVEFLVSFYNNEISEKSEIFDDQFSVERPDGSNFTLKIRSTKLEDSAMYFCASSGGGTEAFFGQGTRLTVV.

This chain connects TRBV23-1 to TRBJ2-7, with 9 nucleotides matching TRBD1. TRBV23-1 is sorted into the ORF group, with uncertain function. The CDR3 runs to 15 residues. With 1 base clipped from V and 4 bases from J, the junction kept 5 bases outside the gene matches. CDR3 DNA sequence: TGCGCCAGCAGTCAATGGAACAGGGGGCAGTACGAGCAGTACTTC. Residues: CASSQWNRGQYEQYF.

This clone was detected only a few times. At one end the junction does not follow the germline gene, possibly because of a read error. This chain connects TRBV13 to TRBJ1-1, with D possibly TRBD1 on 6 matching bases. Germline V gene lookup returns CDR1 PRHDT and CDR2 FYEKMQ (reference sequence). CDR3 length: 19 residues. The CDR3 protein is CASSTRPLLAGDTYTEAFF. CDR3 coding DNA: TGTGCCAGCAGCACCCGTCCCCTCCTGGCAGGGGACACTTACACTGAGGCTTTCTTT.

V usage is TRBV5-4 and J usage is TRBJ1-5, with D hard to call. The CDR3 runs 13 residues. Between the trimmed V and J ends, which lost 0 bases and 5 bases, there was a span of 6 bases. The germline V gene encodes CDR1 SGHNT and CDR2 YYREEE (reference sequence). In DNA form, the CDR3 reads TGTGCCAGCAGCTTGGGTCTACATCAGCCCCAGCATTTT. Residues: CASSLGLHQPQHF.

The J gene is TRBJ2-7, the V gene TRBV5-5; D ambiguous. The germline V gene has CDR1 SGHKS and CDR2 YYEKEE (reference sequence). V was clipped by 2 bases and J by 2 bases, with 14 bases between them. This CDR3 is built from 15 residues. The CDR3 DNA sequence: TGTGCCAGCAGCTTATTACTTGGGCAGGCCTACGAGCAGTACTTC. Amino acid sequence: CASSLLLGQAYEQYF.

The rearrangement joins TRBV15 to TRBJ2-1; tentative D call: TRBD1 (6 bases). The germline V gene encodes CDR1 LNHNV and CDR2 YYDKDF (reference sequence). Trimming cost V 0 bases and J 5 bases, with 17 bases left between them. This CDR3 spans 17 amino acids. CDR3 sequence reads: CATSRDYGRGNNNEQFF. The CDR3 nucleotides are TGTGCCACCAGCAGAGATTACGGCAGGGGAAACAACAATGAGCAGTTCTTC.

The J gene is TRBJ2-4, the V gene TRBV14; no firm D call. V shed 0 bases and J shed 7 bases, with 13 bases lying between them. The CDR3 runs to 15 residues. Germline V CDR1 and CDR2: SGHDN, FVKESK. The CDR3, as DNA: TGTGCCAGCAGCCAAGATCGGTCAGCGCTTAACATTCAGTACTTC. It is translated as CASSQDRSALNIQYF.

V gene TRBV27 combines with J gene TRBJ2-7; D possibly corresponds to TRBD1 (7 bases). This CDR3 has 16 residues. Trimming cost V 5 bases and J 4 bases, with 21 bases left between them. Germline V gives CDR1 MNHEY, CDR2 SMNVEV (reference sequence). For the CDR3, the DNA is TGTGCCAGCAGTCCATCCTTGGTCAGGGGGGTGTACGAGCAGTACTTC. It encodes CASSPSLVRGVYEQYF.

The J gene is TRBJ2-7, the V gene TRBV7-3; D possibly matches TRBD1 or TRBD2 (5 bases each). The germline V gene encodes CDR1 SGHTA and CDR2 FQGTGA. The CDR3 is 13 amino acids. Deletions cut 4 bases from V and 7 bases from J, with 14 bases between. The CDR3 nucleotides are TGTGCCAGCAGCTGGGACCTTACGGGGGAGCAGTACTTC. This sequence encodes CASSWDLTGEQYF.

CDR3 sequence reads: CASSDREHSGANVLTF. The CDR3 nucleotides read TGTGCCAGCAGTGATAGGGAACACTCTGGGGCCAACGTCCTGACTTTC. V is TRBV6-1 and J is TRBJ2-6; no clear D gene. CDR1 and CDR2 from the germline V gene are MNHNS and SASEGT. Between the trimmed V and J ends, which lost 3 bases and 0 bases, there was a span of 9 bases. This CDR3 has 16 amino acids.

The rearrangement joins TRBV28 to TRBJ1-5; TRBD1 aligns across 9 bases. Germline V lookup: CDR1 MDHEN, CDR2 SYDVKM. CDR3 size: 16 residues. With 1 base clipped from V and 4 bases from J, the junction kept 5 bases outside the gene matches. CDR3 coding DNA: TGTGCCAGCAGTTTATATCCGGGACAGGGTAATCAGCCCCAGCATTTT. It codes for CASSLYPGQGNQPQHF. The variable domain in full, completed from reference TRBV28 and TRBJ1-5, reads DVKVTQSSRYLVKRTGEKVFLECVQDMDHENMFWYRQDPGLGLRLIYFSYDVKMKEKGDIPEGYSVSREKKERFSLILESASTNQTSMYLCASSLYPGQGNQPQHFGDGTRLSIL.

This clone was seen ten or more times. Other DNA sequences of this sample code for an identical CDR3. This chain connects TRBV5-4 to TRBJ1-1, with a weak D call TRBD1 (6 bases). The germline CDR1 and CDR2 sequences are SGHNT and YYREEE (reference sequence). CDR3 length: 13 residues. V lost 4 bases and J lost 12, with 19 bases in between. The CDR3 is CASSPRGQGWSFF. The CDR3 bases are TGTGCCAGCAGCCCCCGGGGGCAGGGTTGGTCTTTCTTT.

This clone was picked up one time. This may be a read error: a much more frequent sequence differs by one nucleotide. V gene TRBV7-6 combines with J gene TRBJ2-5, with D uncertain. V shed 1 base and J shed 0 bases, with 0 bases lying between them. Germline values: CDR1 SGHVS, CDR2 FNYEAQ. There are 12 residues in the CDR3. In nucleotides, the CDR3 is TGTGCCAGCAGCTTAGACCAAGAGACCCAGTACTTC. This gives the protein CASSLDQETQYF. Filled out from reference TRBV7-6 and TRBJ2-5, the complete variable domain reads GAGVSQSPRYKVTKRGQDVALRCDPISGHVSLYWYRQALGQGPEFLTYFNYEAQQDKSGLPNDRFSAERPEGSISTLTIQRTEQRDSAMYRCASSLDQETQYFGPGTRLLVL.

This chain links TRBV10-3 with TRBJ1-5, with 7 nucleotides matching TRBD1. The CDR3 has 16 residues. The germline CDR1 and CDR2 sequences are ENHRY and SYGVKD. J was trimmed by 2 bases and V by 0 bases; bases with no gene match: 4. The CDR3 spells CAISESKGAGNQPQHF. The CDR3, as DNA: TGTGCCATCAGTGAGTCTAAGGGGGCGGGCAATCAGCCCCAGCATTTT.

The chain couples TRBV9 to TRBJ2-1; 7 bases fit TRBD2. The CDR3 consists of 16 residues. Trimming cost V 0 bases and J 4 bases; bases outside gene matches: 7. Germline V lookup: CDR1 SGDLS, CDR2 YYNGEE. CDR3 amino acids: CASSVEGRGGYNEQFF. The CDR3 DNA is TGTGCCAGCAGCGTAGAGGGGCGGGGAGGGTACAATGAGCAGTTCTTC.

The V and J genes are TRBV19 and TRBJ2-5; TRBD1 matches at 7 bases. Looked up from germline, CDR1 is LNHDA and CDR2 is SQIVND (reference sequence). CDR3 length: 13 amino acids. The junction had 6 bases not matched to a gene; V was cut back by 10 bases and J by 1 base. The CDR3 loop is CATNRGGQETQYF. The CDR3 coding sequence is TGTGCCACCAACAGGGGCGGCCAAGAGACCCAGTACTTC.